The 15 T cell receptor beta chains below were found in one sample sequenced in a study of neurological immune-mediated disorders. Regarding time point: longitudinal time-point 1 (baseline). One entry per CDR3 protein, called by TCRdb with MiXCR from the 5' RACE reads. The sample includes roughly 36,000 distinct CDR3 sequences, more than 3% seen only once; the top ten take about 8.3%. Sequencing was carried out using PBMCs. The receptors originated from a woman aged 55-69 years with multiple sclerosis.

In this sample, this clonotype turned up many times. V and J are TRBV21-1 and TRBJ2-2; the table names TRBD1, a call not compared with the DNA. TRBV21-1 is a pseudogene segment. The CDR3 sequence is 22 residues long. The CDR3 bases are TGTGCCAGCAGCAAACGGGGAGCAGGAGTCCGCTCGGACGGGGCGAACACCGGGGAGCTGTTTTTT. Translation: CASSKRGAGVRSDGANTGELFF.

This clonotype was recorded many times. The chain combines TRBV5-1 with TRBJ2-5, with D hard to call. The CDR3 has 14 residues. Trimming took 5 bases from V and 4 from J, leaving 15 bases between them. Germline CDR1 reads SGHRS; CDR2 reads YFSETQ. The CDR3 DNA is TGCGCCAGCAGGGCCGGGCCCTCGGCAGAGACCCAGTACTTC. Translating gives CASRAGPSAETQYF.

As for this clonotype: This CDR3 fails to terminate in the conserved phenylalanine or tryptophan, so it likely reflects a read error. This sequence joins TRBV5-6 and TRBJ2-1; tentative D call: TRBD1 (6 bases). Germline V CDR1 and CDR2: SGHDT, YYEEEE. There are 13 residues in the CDR3. With 3 bases removed from V and 3 bases from J, the gap between germline ends came to 7 bases. The CDR3 coding sequence is TGTGCCAGCAGCTCGGACAGCTACAATGAGCAGTTCAAC. This sequence encodes CASSSDSYNEQFN.

This clonotype occurred a few times. A much larger clone lies one base from this, so it may be a read error. J is TRBJ2-3 and V is TRBV7-2; unclear D gene. Looked up from germline, CDR1 is SGHTA and CDR2 is FQGNSA. V was pared by 5 bases and J by 1 base, with 10 bases between. This CDR3 is 14 amino acids long. CDR3 region: CASSTGKGTDTQYF. The CDR3 DNA sequence: TGTGCCAGCAGCACCGGAAAGGGCACAGATACGCAGTATTTT.

This clonotype came up many times. The gene calls are TRBV6-5 and TRBJ2-3; 10 bases are a match to TRBD2. Per the germline V gene, CDR1 is MNHEY and CDR2 is SVGAGI. The CDR3 length is 15 residues. V gave up 6 bases and J gave up 1 base; unmatched junction bases: 4. The CDR3 is CASRVGTSGTDTQYF. The DNA of the CDR3 is TGTGCCAGCAGGGTAGGGACTAGCGGCACAGATACGCAGTATTTT.

At least ten counts were recorded for this clonotype. This sequence joins TRBV5-1 and TRBJ2-4; 9 bases align to TRBD1. Unmatched junction bases numbered 4, after V lost 0 bases and J lost 9 bases. Germline values: CDR1 SGHRS, CDR2 YFSETQ. This CDR3 region has 14 residues. CDR3 in amino acids: CASSLGTGDSIQYF. The CDR3 DNA reads TGCGCCAGCAGCTTGGGGACAGGGGATAGCATTCAGTACTTC.

V is TRBV7-6 and J is TRBJ2-6; no definite D call. The germline V gene encodes CDR1 SGHVS and CDR2 FNYEAQ. CDR3 size: 16 residues. V lost 5 bases and J 4 bases, leaving 15 bases between the germline ends. In DNA, the CDR3 is TGTGCCAGCAGCCCAACCAAAGGGTCCGGGGCCAACGTCCTGACTTTC. Translated, it gives CASSPTKGSGANVLTF.

This clonotype was detected only a few times. V gene TRBV20-1 combines with J gene TRBJ2-5; D might be TRBD2 (6 bases). CDR3 length equals 14 residues. Germline-derived CDR1 and CDR2 are DFQATT and SNEGSKA (reference sequence). The V and J ends lost 5 bases and 1 base respectively, with 14 bases between them. The CDR3 spells CSAPRLAPQETQYF. In DNA form, the CDR3 reads TGCAGTGCTCCCCGTCTAGCGCCCCAAGAGACCCAGTACTTC.

The chain uses TRBV20-1 and TRBJ2-7, with D possibly being TRBD1 (5 bases). Germline assignment: CDR1 DFQATT and CDR2 SNEGSKA (reference sequence). V was cut by 1 base and J by 3 bases, with 13 bases left in between. CDR3 length equals 14 residues. The CDR3 is CSARVGADYYEQYF. The CDR3 DNA sequence: TGCAGTGCTAGAGTAGGGGCGGATTACTACGAGCAGTACTTC.

This clonotype was detected ten times or more. V and J are TRBV14 and TRBJ2-6; 9 nucleotides align to TRBD1. Germline V gene lookup returns CDR1 SGHDN and CDR2 FVKESK. Trimming at V came to 4 bases and at J to 2 bases, leaving 6 bases not matched to a gene. This CDR3 region has 17 residues. The chain's CDR3 is CASSPRDRAPGANVLTF. The CDR3 DNA sequence: TGTGCCAGCAGCCCCCGGGACAGGGCCCCTGGGGCCAACGTCCTGACTTTC.

The sample holds many counts of this clonotype. The chain joins TRBV6-6 to TRBJ2-7; D is uncertain. Trimming removed 0 bases at V and 3 bases at J, with 9 bases between. Germline CDR1 is MNHNY and CDR2 is SVGAGI (reference sequence). The CDR3 totals 14 residues. The chain's CDR3 is CASSYSQDLYEQYF. In nucleotides, the CDR3 is TGTGCCAGCAGTTACTCTCAGGACCTCTACGAGCAGTACTTC.

By proportion, this clonotype is medium-sized. The J gene is TRBJ1-2, the V gene TRBV20-1; TRBD1 is a possible D gene (5 bases). The CDR3 has 15 residues. CDR1 and CDR2 (germline): DFQATT, SNEGSKA (reference sequence). V lost 5 bases and J 4 bases, leaving 20 bases between the germline ends. CDR3: CSAPPRGGTRYGYTF. DNA of the CDR3: TGCAGTGCTCCCCCTCGGGGGGGAACCCGCTATGGCTACACCTTC.

This clonotype was counted many times. The V gene is TRBV20-1, the J gene TRBJ2-2; D is possibly TRBD1 (5 bases). The CDR3 spans 14 residues. Germline V gene sequence: CDR1 DFQATT, CDR2 SNEGSKA (reference sequence). Trimming shortened V by 3 bases and J by 3 bases, and 11 bases separated the two germline ends. The CDR3 DNA sequence: TGCAGTGCTAGTAACAGGCGCTACACCGGGGAGCTGTTTTTT. This codes for CSASNRRYTGELFF.

The sample holds many counts of this clonotype. V gene TRBV10-3 combines with J gene TRBJ1-1, with a weak D call TRBD1 (5 bases). There are 15 residues in the CDR3. Germline CDR1 ENHRY, CDR2 SYGVKD. The germline V and J ends were trimmed by 0 bases and 7 bases, with 15 bases remaining between them. The CDR3: CAISESLGTFGEAFF. CDR3 bases: TGTGCCATCAGTGAGTCTTTAGGGACTTTTGGTGAAGCTTTCTTT.

The chain has TRBV20-1 and TRBJ2-7; TRBD1 is a possible D gene (6 bases). With 5 bases removed from V and 3 bases from J, the gap between germline ends came to 11 bases. This CDR3 has 12 residues. Germline CDR1 reads DFQATT; CDR2 reads SNEGSKA (reference sequence). The CDR3 loop reads CSARTGIYEQYF. The DNA of the CDR3 is TGCAGTGCTCGCACAGGGATCTACGAGCAGTACTTC.